The clone carrying this TCR beta chain has more than one count but fewer than ten. These data originate in a study of T cells in Graves' hyperthyroidism and ophthalmopathy. Amplified TCR beta CDR3 regions came from RNA transcripts. An initial round of RT-PCR targeting the TCR CDR3 relied on the HTBI primer set. TCRdb re-derived calls from the multiplex PCR reads in MiXCR, one entry per CDR3 protein. The sample lists about 290,000 distinct CDR3 sequences; about a sixth were seen once. This receptor was identified in a woman aged 60-75 years with Graves' ophthalmopathy. The sequencing sample was made of blood.

This chain's CDR3 is CASRRGAGELFF. CDR3 nucleotides: TGTGCCAGCAGGCGAGGGGCCGGGGAGCTGTTTTTT. V and J are TRBV27 and TRBJ2-2, with D possibly called TRBD1 or TRBD2 (5 bases each). Germline V gives CDR1 MNHEY, CDR2 SMNVEV (reference sequence). V lost 6 bases to trimming and J lost 6 bases, with 8 bases between them. The CDR3 runs 12 residues.